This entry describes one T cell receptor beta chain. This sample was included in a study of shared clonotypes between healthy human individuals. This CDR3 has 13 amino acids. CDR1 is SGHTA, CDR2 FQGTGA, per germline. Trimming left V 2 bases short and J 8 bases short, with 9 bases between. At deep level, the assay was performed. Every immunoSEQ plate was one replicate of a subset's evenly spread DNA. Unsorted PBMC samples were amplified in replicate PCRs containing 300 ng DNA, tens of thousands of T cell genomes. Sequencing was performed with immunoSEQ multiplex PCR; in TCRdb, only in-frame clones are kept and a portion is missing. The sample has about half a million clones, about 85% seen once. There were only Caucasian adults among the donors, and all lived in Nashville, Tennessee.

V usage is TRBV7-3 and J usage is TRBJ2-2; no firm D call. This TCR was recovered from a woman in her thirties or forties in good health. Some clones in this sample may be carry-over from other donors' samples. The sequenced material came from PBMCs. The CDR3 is CASSLDLGGELFF. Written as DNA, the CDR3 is TGTGCCAGCAGCTTAGACCTGGGAGGGGAGCTGTTTTTT.